Included here is one T cell receptor (beta chain) sequence, with context. Primed by a sample-barcoded 5' primer and a J-beta primer mix, a second PCR proceeded for about 6 to 11 cycles. Through a template-switch adaptor with 12 random nucleotides, each cDNA molecule received a tag. MiXCR was run by TCRdb on the 5' RACE reads, yielding one entry per CDR3 protein. The sample shows approximately 800,000 distinct CDR3 sequences, around 45% of them seen only once. These data come from a study of blood T cells in healthy people across ages. This receptor was taken from a man at least 80 years old in good health. The sample was blood.

The CDR3 bases are TGTGCCAGCAGTTACGGACGGAGCCATCAGCCCCAGCATTTT. This codes for CASSYGRSHQPQHF. The gene calls are TRBV12-3 or TRBV12-4 and TRBJ1-5; D gene ambiguous. The CDR3 contains 14 residues. The V end lost 4 bases, the J end lost 5 bases, and 12 bases lay between the germline ends.